A single sample gave rise to the 18 T cell receptor beta chains below, sequenced in a study of blood T cell repertoires in COVID-19. The table came from immunoSEQ multiplex PCR; TCRdb's copy has only in-frame clones and leaves some out. Counted here are thousands of clones, roughly four fifths occurring once; the ten biggest clones make up over 13%. The sequencing input was peripheral blood. The receptors originated from a man between 60 and 70 years old with acute or convalescent COVID-19.

V gene TRBV6-1 combines with J gene TRBJ1-2; 8 bases align to TRBD1. V was pared by 2 bases and J by 4 bases, with 6 bases of the junction left unmatched. Germline CDR1 MNHNS, CDR2 SASEGT. This CDR3 comprises 15 residues. This CDR3 reads CASSESSGGSYGYTF. The CDR3 bases are TGTGCCAGCAGTGAAAGTTCAGGGGGCTCCTATGGCTACACCTTC.

The chain joins TRBV9 to TRBJ1-2; 9 bases align to TRBD1. The germline gives CDR1 SGDLS, CDR2 YYNGEE. The V segment lost 2 bases and the J segment 5 bases; nucleotides outside the gene matches: 4. The CDR3 extends over 14 amino acids. The CDR3 DNA reads as TGTGCCAGCAGCGTCGAGGACAGGGGATATGGCTACACCTTC. This translates into CASSVEDRGYGYTF.

This sequence joins TRBV27 and TRBJ1-6; perhaps TRBD1 as D (6 bases). CDR1 and CDR2 from the germline V gene are MNHEY and SMNVEV (reference sequence). This CDR3 has 16 residues. V was cut by 6 bases and J by 0 bases, with 12 bases left in between. Here the CDR3 DNA reads TGTGCCAGCAGAAGTGACAGGAGCTCCTATAATTCACCCCTCCACTTT. It encodes CASRSDRSSYNSPLHF.

V gene TRBV18 combines with J gene TRBJ1-5; D possibly corresponds to TRBD1 (6 bases). Germline V gives CDR1 KGHSH, CDR2 LQKENI. This CDR3 is built from 15 residues. V lost 3 bases to trimming and J lost 5 bases, with 14 bases between them. The CDR3 region is CASSPLRGADQPQHF. The DNA of the CDR3 is TGTGCCAGCTCACCCCTGCGGGGGGCAGATCAGCCCCAGCATTTT.

The chain carries TRBV9 and TRBJ1-2; D gene uncertain. V was shortened by 0 bases and J by 8 bases, with 8 bases between the two germline ends. This CDR3 contains 12 residues. Germline V lookup: CDR1 SGDLS, CDR2 YYNGEE. The CDR3 DNA reads TGTGCCAGCAGCGTAGCTGGGAGCGGCTACACCTTC. Translation: CASSVAGSGYTF.

The V and J genes are TRBV14 and TRBJ1-4, with D hard to call. The ends were cut back, 0 bases at V and 7 bases at J, with 9 bases in the middle. This CDR3 is built from 14 residues. Germline values: CDR1 SGHDN, CDR2 FVKESK. The CDR3 protein is CASSQEVVPEKLFF. The CDR3 DNA is TGTGCCAGCAGCCAAGAAGTAGTTCCTGAAAAACTGTTTTTT.

This clone came up once. The chain recombines TRBV28 with TRBJ1-5; no clear D gene. Looked up from germline, CDR1 is MDHEN and CDR2 is SYDVKM. The V end was cut by 6 bases, the J end by 1 base, with 13 bases between. The CDR3 covers 15 residues. The CDR3 sequence: CASRTPAGSNQPQHF. CDR3 bases: TGTGCCAGCAGGACCCCGGCCGGGAGCAATCAGCCCCAGCATTTT.

The CDR3 DNA reads as TGCGCCAGCAGCCAAGCGGTCTCTTCCATAAGCTCTGGAAACACCATATATTTT. This codes for CASSQAVSSISSGNTIYF. The V gene is TRBV4-3, the J gene TRBJ1-3; D is unclear. This CDR3 is built from 18 residues. Trimming stripped 1 base from V and 0 bases from J, with 16 bases between. CDR1 and CDR2 from the germline V gene are LGHNA and YSLEER.

This chain connects TRBV6-5 to TRBJ1-1, with TRBD1 as a possible D gene (6 bases). From germline, CDR1 is MNHEY and CDR2 SVGAGI. CDR3 length: 15 residues. Trimming shortened V by 6 bases and J by 0 bases, and 14 bases separated the two germline ends. The CDR3 loop reads CASRQGPKVNTEAFF. CDR3 in DNA: TGTGCCAGCAGACAGGGTCCCAAAGTGAACACTGAAGCTTTCTTT.

J is TRBJ2-3 and V is TRBV6-5; D gene ambiguous. CDR3 length: 12 residues. Germline CDR1 and CDR2: MNHEY and SVGAGI. Trimming removed 8 bases at V and 1 base at J, with 7 bases between. CDR3 sequence (DNA): TGTGCCAGCGGCGAGGGCACAGATACGCAGTATTTT. Its protein product is CASGEGTDTQYF.

The count of this clone is one. The chain uses TRBV2 and TRBJ2-5, with a possible D match to TRBD1 (5 bases). The V end was cut by 4 bases, the J end by 2 bases, with 14 bases between. CDR3 length: 15 residues. Germline lookup yields CDR1 SNHLY and CDR2 FYNNEI. The CDR3: CASSVAGNPQETQYF. The CDR3 DNA reads as TGTGCCAGCAGTGTTGCAGGGAACCCACAAGAGACCCAGTACTTC.

This clone qualifies as large. The V gene is TRBV7-6, the J gene TRBJ2-2, with 12 bases that match TRBD2. Unmatched junction bases numbered 11, after V lost 5 bases and J lost 4 bases. Per germline, CDR1 SGHVS and CDR2 FNYEAQ. CDR3 size: 18 residues. Here the CDR3 reads CASSPGTSGPGSTGELFF. CDR3 DNA: TGTGCCAGCAGCCCCGGGACTAGCGGGCCGGGTAGCACCGGGGAGCTGTTTTTT.

The chain has TRBV4-1 and TRBJ2-1, with 7 nucleotides matching TRBD2. The CDR3 covers 17 residues. Germline trimming cut 3 bases from V and 5 bases from J; bases unmatched to any gene: 13. Per germline, CDR1 MGHRA and CDR2 YSYEKL. The CDR3 loop is CASSQGLSGPPDNEQFF. The CDR3 DNA reads as TGCGCCAGCAGCCAGGGCCTTAGCGGGCCGCCAGACAATGAGCAGTTCTTC.

The chain uses TRBV6-4 and TRBJ2-3; 7 nucleotides match TRBD1. Germline V gene data show CDR1 as MRHNA and CDR2 as SNTAGT. The CDR3 sequence is 13 residues long. Germline trimming cut 5 bases from V and 4 bases from J; bases unmatched to any gene: 3. Here the CDR3 DNA reads TGTGCCAGCAGTCAAGACAGGGCAGATACGCAGTATTTT. It specifies CASSQDRADTQYF.

The chain has TRBV25-1 and TRBJ2-7, with D hard to call. The V end lost 8 bases, the J end lost 2 bases, and 7 bases lay between the germline ends. Germline lookup yields CDR1 MGHDK and CDR2 SYGVNS. The CDR3 spans 11 residues. The CDR3 DNA is TGTGCCAGCTCGGGTACCTACGAGCAGTACTTC. Protein: CASSGTYEQYF.

The chain carries TRBV3-1 (or the pseudogene TRBV3-2) and TRBJ1-1, with a tentative D call TRBD1 (5 bases). From germline, CDR1 is LGHDT and CDR2 YNNKEL (reference sequence). This CDR3 is 14 amino acids long. Trimming cost V 4 bases and J 6 bases, with 15 bases left between them. The CDR3 DNA reads as TGTGCCAGCAGCCCCACCAGGGCAATCTCTGAAGCTTTCTTT. Translated: CASSPTRAISEAFF.

The genes are TRBV9 and TRBJ1-2, with 8 positions matching TRBD1. This CDR3 is built from 15 residues. The V and J ends lost 2 bases and 4 bases, in that order; junction bases with no gene match: 7. Germline V lookup: CDR1 SGDLS, CDR2 YYNGEE. CDR3 DNA sequence: TGTGCCAGCAGCGTCGGACAGGGCCCCAGCTATGGCTACACCTTC. Its translation: CASSVGQGPSYGYTF.

This chain connects TRBV9 to TRBJ2-1; TRBD2 matches at 9 bases. The germline gives CDR1 SGDLS, CDR2 YYNGEE. V was pared by 0 bases and J by 7 bases, with 11 bases of the junction left unmatched. The CDR3 contains 17 residues. CDR3 nucleotides: TGTGCCAGCAGCGTAGGGGGTAGCGGGAGTCTTAAGAATGAGCAGTTCTTC. Protein sequence: CASSVGGSGSLKNEQFF.